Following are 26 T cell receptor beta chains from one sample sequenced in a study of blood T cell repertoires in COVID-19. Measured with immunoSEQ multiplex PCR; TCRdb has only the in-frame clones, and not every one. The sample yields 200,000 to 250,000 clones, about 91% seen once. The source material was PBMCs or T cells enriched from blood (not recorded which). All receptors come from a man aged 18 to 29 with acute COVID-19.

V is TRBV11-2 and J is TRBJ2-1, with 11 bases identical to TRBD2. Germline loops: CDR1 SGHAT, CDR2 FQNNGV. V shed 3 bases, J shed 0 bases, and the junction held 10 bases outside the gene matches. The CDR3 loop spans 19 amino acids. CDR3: CASSLGGIAGGGSYNEQFF. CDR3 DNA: TGTGCCAGCAGCTTGGGCGGTATAGCGGGAGGGGGCTCCTACAATGAGCAGTTCTTC.

Written as DNA, the CDR3 is TGTGCCAGCAGTTCTGGGCTTAGGGAGACCCAGTACTTC. This encodes CASSSGLRETQYF. V and J are TRBV12-3 or TRBV12-4 and TRBJ2-5; D call uncertain. V was trimmed by 4 bases and J by 5 bases, leaving 11 bases between them. The CDR3 contains 13 residues.

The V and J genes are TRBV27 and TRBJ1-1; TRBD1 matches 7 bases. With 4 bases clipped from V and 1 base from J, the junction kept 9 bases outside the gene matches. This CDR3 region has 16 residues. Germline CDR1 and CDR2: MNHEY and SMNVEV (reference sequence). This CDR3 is CASSSTGKGANTEAFF. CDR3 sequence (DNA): TGTGCCAGCAGTTCGACAGGGAAGGGGGCGAACACTGAAGCTTTCTTT.

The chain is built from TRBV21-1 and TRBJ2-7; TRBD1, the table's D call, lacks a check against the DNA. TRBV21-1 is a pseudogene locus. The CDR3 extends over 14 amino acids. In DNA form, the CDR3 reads TGTGCCAGCAGCAATCATGGGGCGCCCTACGAGCAGTACTTC. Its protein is CASSNHGAPYEQYF.

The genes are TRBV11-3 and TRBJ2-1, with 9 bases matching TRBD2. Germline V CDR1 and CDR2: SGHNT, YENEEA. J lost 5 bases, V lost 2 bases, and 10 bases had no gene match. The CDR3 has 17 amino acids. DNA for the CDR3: TGTGCCAGCAGCTTAATGTTCGCTAGCGGGACCAACAATGAGCAGTTCTTC. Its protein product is CASSLMFASGTNNEQFF.

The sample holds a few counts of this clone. CDR3 amino acids: CASSQGTVEKLFF. The CDR3 DNA is TGCGCCAGCAGCCAGGGGACCGTAGAAAAACTGTTTTTT. The chain recombines TRBV5-1 with TRBJ1-4; perhaps TRBD1 as D (6 bases). Germline CDR1 SGHRS, CDR2 YFSETQ. The CDR3 has 13 residues. V was pared by 4 bases and J by 8 bases, with 12 bases between.

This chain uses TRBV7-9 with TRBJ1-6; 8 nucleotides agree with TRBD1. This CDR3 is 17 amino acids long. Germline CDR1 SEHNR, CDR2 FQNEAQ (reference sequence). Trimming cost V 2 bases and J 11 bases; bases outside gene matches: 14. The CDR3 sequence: CASSLSPLGTGLPPLHF. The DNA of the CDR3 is TGTGCCAGCAGCTTATCCCCCCTCGGGACAGGCCTGCCACCCCTCCACTTT.

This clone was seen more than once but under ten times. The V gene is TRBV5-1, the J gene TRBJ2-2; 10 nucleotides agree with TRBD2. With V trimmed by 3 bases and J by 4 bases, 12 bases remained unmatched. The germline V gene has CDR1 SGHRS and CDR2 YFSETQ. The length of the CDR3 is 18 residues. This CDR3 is CASSSDTAGGLLTGELFF. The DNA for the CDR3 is TGCGCCAGCAGCTCCGATACAGCGGGAGGGCTACTCACCGGGGAGCTGTTTTTT. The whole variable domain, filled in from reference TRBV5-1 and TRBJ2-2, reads KAGVTQTPRYLIKTRGQQVTLSCSPISGHRSVSWYQQTPGQGLQFLFEYFSETQRNKGNFPGRFSGRQFSNSRSEMNVSTLELGDSALYLCASSSDTAGGLLTGELFFGEGSRLTVL.

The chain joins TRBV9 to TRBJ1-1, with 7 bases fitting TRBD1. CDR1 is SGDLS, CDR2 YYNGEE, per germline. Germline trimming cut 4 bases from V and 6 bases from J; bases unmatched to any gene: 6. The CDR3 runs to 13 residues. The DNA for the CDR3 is TGTGCCAGCAGCCCGAGACAGGGTGCTGAAGCTTTCTTT. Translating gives CASSPRQGAEAFF.

The CDR3 bases are TGCGCCAGCAGCTTGGACCCTAGACTAGCGGGAGGGAATGAGCAGTTCTTC. Residues: CASSLDPRLAGGNEQFF. The chain carries TRBV5-1 and TRBJ2-1, with 14 bases aligning to TRBD2. The CDR3 runs 17 residues. Germline V gene sequence: CDR1 SGHRS, CDR2 YFSETQ. Trimming at V came to 0 bases and at J to 7 bases, leaving 6 bases not matched to a gene.

Here the CDR3 reads CASSRRLAGSHEQYF. Written as DNA, the CDR3 is TGTGCCAGCAGCCGCAGACTAGCGGGATCCCACGAGCAGTACTTC. V gene TRBV7-2 combines with J gene TRBJ2-7; 11 positions agree with TRBD2. From germline, CDR1 is SGHTA and CDR2 FQGNSA. This CDR3 contains 15 residues. V shed 5 bases and J 5 bases; nucleotides not matched to a gene: 8.

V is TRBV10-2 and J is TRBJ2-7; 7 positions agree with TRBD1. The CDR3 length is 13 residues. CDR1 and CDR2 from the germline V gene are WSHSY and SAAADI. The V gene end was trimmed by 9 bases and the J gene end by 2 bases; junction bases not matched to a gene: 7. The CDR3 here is CASRQGLPYEQYF. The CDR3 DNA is TGCGCCAGTCGACAGGGTTTGCCCTACGAGCAGTACTTC.

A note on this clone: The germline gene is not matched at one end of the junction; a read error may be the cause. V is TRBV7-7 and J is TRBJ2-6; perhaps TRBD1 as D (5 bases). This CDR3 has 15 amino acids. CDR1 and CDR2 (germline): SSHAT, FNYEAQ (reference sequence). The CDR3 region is CASSPDSAGANVLTF. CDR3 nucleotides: TGTGCTAGCAGCCCCGACAGTGCTGGGGCCAACGTCCTGACTTTC.

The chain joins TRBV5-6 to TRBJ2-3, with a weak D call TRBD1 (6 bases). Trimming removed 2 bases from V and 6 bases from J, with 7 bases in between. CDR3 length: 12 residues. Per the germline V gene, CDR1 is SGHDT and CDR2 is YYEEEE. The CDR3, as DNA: TGTGCCAGCAGCTTCACAGGGGATACGCAGTATTTT. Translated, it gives CASSFTGDTQYF.

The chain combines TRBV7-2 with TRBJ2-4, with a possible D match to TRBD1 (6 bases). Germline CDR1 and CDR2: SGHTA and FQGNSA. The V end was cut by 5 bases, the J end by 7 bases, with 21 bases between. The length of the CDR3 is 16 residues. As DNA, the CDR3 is TGTGCCAGCAGCACAGGGACATTCTCCCCGGGGAACATTCAGTACTTC. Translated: CASSTGTFSPGNIQYF.

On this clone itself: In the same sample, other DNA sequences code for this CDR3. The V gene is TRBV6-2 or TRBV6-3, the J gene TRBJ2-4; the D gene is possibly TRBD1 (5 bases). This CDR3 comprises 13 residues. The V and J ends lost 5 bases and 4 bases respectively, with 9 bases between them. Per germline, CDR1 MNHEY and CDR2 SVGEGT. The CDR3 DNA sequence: TGTGCCAGCAGTGGGCAGGGTAAAAACATTCAGTACTTC. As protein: CASSGQGKNIQYF.

As DNA, the CDR3 is TGTGCCAGCAGTTTGGGACAGAGGACCCAGCCCCAGCATTTT. Translating it yields CASSLGQRTQPQHF. The chain is built from TRBV27 and TRBJ1-5; TRBD1 matches at 7 bases. J was trimmed by 7 bases and V by 3 bases; bases with no gene match: 6. Per germline, CDR1 MNHEY and CDR2 SMNVEV (reference sequence). The CDR3 spans 14 residues.

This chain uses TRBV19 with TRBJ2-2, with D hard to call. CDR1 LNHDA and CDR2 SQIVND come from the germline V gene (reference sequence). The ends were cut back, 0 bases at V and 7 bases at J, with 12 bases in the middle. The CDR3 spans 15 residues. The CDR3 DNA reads TGTGCCAGTAGTATAGATCAATCGGTTGGCGGGGAGCTGTTTTTT. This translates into CASSIDQSVGGELFF. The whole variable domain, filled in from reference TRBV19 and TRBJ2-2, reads DGGITQSPKYLFRKEGQNVTLSCEQNLNHDAMYWYRQDPGQGLRLIYYSQIVNDFQKGDIAEGYSVSREKKESFPLTVTSAQKNPTAFYLCASSIDQSVGGELFFGEGSRLTVL.

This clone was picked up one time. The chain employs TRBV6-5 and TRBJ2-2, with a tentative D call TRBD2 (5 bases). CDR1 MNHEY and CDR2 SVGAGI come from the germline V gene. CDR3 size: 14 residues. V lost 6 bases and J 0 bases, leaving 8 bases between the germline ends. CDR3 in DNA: TGTGCCAGCAGCCAGGACTCGAACACCGGGGAGCTGTTTTTT. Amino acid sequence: CASSQDSNTGELFF.

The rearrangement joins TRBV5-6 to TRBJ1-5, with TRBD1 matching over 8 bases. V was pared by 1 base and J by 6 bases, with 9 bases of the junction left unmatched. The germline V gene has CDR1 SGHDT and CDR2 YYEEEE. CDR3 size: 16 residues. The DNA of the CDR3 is TGTGCCAGCAGCTTGCTAGGAGGACAGGGAGGTCAGCCCCAGCATTTT. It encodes CASSLLGGQGGQPQHF. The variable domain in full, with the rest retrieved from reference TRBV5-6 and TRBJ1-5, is DAGVTQSPTHLIKTRGQQVTLRCSPKSGHDTVSWYQQALGQGPQFIFQYYEEEERQRGNFPDRFSGHQFPNYSSELNVNALLLGDSALYLCASSLLGGQGGQPQHFGDGTRLSIL.

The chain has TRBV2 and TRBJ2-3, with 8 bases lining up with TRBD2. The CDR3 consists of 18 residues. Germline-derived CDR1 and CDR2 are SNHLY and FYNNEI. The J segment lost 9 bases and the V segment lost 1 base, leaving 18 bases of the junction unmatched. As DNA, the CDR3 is TGTGCCAGCAGTGAAGGGGGGTGGCGGGAGGCCCGTCGCGGGACGCAGTATTTT. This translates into CASSEGGWREARRGTQYF.

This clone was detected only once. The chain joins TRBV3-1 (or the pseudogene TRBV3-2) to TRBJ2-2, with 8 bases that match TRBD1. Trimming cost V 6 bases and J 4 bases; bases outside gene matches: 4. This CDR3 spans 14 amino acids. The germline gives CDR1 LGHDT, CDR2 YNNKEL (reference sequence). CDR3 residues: CASRDTGGTGELFF. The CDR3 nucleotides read TGTGCCAGCAGAGATACAGGGGGCACCGGGGAGCTGTTTTTT.

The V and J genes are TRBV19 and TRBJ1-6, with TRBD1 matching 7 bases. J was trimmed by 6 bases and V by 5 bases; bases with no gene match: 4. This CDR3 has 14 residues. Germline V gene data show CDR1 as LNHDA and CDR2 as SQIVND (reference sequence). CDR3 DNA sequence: TGTGCCAGTAGTCGACAGGGTGTTAATTCACCCCTCCACTTT. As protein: CASSRQGVNSPLHF. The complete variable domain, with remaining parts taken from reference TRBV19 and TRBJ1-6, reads DGGITQSPKYLFRKEGQNVTLSCEQNLNHDAMYWYRQDPGQGLRLIYYSQIVNDFQKGDIAEGYSVSREKKESFPLTVTSAQKNPTAFYLCASSRQGVNSPLHFGNGTRLTVT.

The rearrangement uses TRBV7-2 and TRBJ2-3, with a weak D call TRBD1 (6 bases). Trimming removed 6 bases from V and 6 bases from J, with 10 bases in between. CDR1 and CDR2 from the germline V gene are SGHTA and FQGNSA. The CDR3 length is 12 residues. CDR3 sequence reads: CASRAQGDTQYF. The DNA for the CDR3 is TGTGCCAGCAGGGCACAGGGCGATACGCAGTATTTT.

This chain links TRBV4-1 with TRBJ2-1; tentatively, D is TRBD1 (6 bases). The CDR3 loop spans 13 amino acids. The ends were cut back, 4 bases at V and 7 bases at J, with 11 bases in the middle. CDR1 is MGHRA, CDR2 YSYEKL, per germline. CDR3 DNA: TGCGCCAGCAGCCTACCAGGGGAAAATGAGCAGTTCTTC. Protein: CASSLPGENEQFF.

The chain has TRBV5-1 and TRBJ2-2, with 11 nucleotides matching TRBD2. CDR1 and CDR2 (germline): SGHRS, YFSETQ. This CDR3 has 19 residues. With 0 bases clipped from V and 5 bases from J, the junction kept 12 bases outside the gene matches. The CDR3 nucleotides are TGCGCCAGCAGCTTGGTAGCGGGACTAGCGGCCCCGGGGACCGGGGAGCTGTTTTTT. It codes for CASSLVAGLAAPGTGELFF.